Following are 12 T cell receptor beta chains from one sample sequenced in a study of cytomegalovirus exposure and HLA in healthy donors. The PCR ran on 60 Vbeta and 13 Jbeta primers. The protocol was immunoSEQ multiplex PCR, while the TCRdb copy is restricted to in-frame clones and leaves out a portion. This table holds around 150,000 clones, roughly four fifths found once. The sequencing sample was made of PBMCs. These receptors were collected from a woman aged 18-35 years in good health and CMV-seronegative.

This sequence joins TRBV6-6 and TRBJ1-2; D might be TRBD1 (6 bases). The CDR3 length is 16 residues. Germline CDR1 reads MNHNY; CDR2 reads SVGAGI (reference sequence). V was cut by 3 bases and J by 0 bases, with 14 bases left in between. The DNA of the CDR3 is TGTGCCAGCAGTTATTCACAGGGTCCCTCTAACTATGGCTACACCTTC. It encodes CASSYSQGPSNYGYTF.

This sequence joins TRBV19 and TRBJ1-4, with D uncertain. CDR1 is LNHDA, CDR2 SQIVND, per germline (reference sequence). Trimming pared 5 bases from V and 12 bases from J, leaving 13 bases between. The CDR3 has 12 amino acids. For the CDR3, the DNA is TGTGCCAGTAGTCTGGGAGGTGGCGAACTGTTTTTT. This codes for CASSLGGGELFF.

This clone was observed a handful of times. CDR3: CASSLGGESTEAFF. The DNA of the CDR3 is TGTGCCAGCAGCTTAGGGGGCGAGAGCACTGAAGCTTTCTTT. The chain links TRBV7-8 to TRBJ1-1; tentatively, D is TRBD1 (5 bases). The CDR3 is made up of 14 amino acids. Germline CDR1 SGHVS, CDR2 FQNEAQ. Trimming pared 1 base from V and 4 bases from J, leaving 10 bases between.

This clone appeared a single time. CDR3: CASSLYAGSTDTQYF. In nucleotides, the CDR3 is TGTGCCAGCAGCTTATACGCGGGTAGCACAGATACGCAGTATTTT. This chain uses TRBV11-2 with TRBJ2-3; weak D call: TRBD2 (5 bases). Trimming stripped 2 bases from V and 0 bases from J, with 9 bases between. The germline V gene encodes CDR1 SGHAT and CDR2 FQNNGV. The CDR3 has 15 amino acids.

The CDR3 sequence is CASSMTAGPTYEQYF. CDR3 coding DNA: TGTGCCAGTAGTATGACGGCAGGGCCTACCTACGAGCAGTACTTC. This chain links TRBV19 with TRBJ2-7, with D perhaps TRBD1 (5 bases). The germline V and J ends were trimmed by 3 bases and 2 bases, with 14 bases remaining between them. The V gene's germline CDR1 is LNHDA and CDR2 SQIVND (reference sequence). The CDR3 runs 15 residues. The full variable domain, in which reference TRBV19 and TRBJ2-7 provide the parts outside the CDR3, is DGGITQSPKYLFRKEGQNVTLSCEQNLNHDAMYWYRQDPGQGLRLIYYSQIVNDFQKGDIAEGYSVSREKKESFPLTVTSAQKNPTAFYLCASSMTAGPTYEQYFGPGTRLTVT.

The chain combines TRBV4-2 with TRBJ2-2; 7 bases agree with TRBD1. Trimming at V came to 2 bases and at J to 0 bases, leaving 3 bases not matched to a gene. Germline V gene data show CDR1 as LGHNA and CDR2 as YNFKEQ. The CDR3 contains 16 residues. The CDR3 sequence is CASSQLGTANTGELFF. The CDR3 nucleotides read TGTGCCAGCAGCCAATTAGGGACAGCGAACACCGGGGAGCTGTTTTTT.

J is TRBJ2-2 and V is TRBV19; 15 positions agree with TRBD2. J was trimmed by 5 bases and V by 9 bases; bases with no gene match: 4. Germline CDR1 and CDR2: LNHDA and SQIVND (reference sequence). The CDR3 spans 15 residues. The CDR3 spells CASDGLAGGTGELFF. DNA of the CDR3: TGTGCCAGCGACGGACTAGCGGGAGGGACCGGGGAGCTGTTTTTT.

The rearrangement links TRBV9 to TRBJ1-2; 9 nucleotides align to TRBD1. This CDR3 is built from 14 residues. The V gene end was trimmed by 2 bases and the J gene end by 5 bases; junction bases not matched to a gene: 4. Germline V gives CDR1 SGDLS, CDR2 YYNGEE. The CDR3 nucleotides are TGTGCCAGCAGCGTCGGACAGGGGACATATGGCTACACCTTC. The encoded protein is CASSVGQGTYGYTF.

The chain is built from TRBV7-6 and TRBJ2-7, with a tentative D call TRBD1 (6 bases). In germline, CDR1 is SGHVS, CDR2 FNYEAQ. V lost 1 base to trimming and J lost 5 bases, with 12 bases between them. This CDR3 has 14 amino acids. Here the CDR3 reads CASSLGVGGDEQYF. The CDR3 nucleotides read TGTGCCAGCAGCTTAGGGGTAGGGGGTGACGAGCAGTACTTC.

This chain joins TRBV5-1 and TRBJ2-7, with a possible D match to TRBD1 (7 bases). The CDR3 totals 16 residues. Germline values: CDR1 SGHRS, CDR2 YFSETQ. Between the trimmed V and J ends, which lost 6 bases and 4 bases, there was a span of 23 bases. CDR3 amino acids: CASKRGGGTLVYEQYF. The CDR3 nucleotides read TGCGCCAGCAAACGAGGGGGCGGGACACTAGTTTACGAGCAGTACTTC.

This chain uses TRBV10-2 with TRBJ2-5; 9 bases align to TRBD2. V was clipped by 10 bases and J by 5 bases; unmatched bases: 8. Germline CDR1 is WSHSY and CDR2 is SAAADI. This CDR3 has 13 amino acids. CDR3 sequence (DNA): TGCGCCACCCATAGCGGGAGAGAGGAGACCCAGTACTTC. Amino acids: CATHSGREETQYF.

V is TRBV7-9 and J is TRBJ1-5; no clear D. Between the trimmed V and J ends, which lost 6 bases and 1 base, there was a span of 7 bases. The CDR3 is 13 amino acids. Germline CDR1 and CDR2: SEHNR and FQNEAQ (reference sequence). CDR3: CASSPLSNQPQHF. The CDR3 coding sequence is TGTGCCAGCAGTCCATTGAGCAATCAGCCCCAGCATTTT.